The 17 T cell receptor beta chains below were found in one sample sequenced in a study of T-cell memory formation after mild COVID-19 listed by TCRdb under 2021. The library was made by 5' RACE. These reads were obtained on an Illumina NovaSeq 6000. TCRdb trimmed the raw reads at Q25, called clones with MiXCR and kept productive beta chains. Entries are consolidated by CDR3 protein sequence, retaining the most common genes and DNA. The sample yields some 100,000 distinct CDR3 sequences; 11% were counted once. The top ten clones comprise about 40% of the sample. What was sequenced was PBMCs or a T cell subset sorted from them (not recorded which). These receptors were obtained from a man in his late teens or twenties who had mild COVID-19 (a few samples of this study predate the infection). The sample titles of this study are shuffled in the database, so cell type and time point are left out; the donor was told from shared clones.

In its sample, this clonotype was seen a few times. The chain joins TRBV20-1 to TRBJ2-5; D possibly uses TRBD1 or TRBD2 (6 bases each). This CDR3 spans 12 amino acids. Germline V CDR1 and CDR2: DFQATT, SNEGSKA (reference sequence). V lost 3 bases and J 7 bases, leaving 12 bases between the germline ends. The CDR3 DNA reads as TGCAGTGCTAGGGATTCGGGGGCGACCCAGTACTTC. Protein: CSARDSGATQYF.

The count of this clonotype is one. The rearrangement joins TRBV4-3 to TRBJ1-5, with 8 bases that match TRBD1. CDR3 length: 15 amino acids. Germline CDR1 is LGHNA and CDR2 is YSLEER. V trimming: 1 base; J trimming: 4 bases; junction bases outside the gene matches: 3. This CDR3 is CASSQAWTGNQPQHF. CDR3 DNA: TGCGCCAGCAGCCAAGCCTGGACAGGGAATCAGCCCCAGCATTTT.

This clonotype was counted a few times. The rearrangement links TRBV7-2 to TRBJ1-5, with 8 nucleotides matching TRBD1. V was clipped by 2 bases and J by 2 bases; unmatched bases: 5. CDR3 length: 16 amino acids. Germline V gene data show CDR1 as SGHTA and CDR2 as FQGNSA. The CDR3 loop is CASSLNGQGRNQPQHF. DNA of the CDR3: TGTGCCAGCAGCTTAAACGGACAGGGCCGCAATCAGCCCCAGCATTTT.

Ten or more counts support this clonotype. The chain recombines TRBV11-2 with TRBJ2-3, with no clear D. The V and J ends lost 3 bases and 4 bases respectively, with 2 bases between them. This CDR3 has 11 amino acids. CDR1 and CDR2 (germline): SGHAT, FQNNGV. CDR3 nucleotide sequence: TGTGCCAGCAGCTTGCCAGATACGCAGTATTTT. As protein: CASSLPDTQYF. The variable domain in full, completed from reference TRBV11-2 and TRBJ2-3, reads EAGVAQSPRYKIIEKRQSVAFWCNPISGHATLYWYQQILGQGPKLLIQFQNNGVVDDSQLPKDRFSAERLKGVDSTLKIQPAKLEDSAVYLCASSLPDTQYFGPGTRLTVL.

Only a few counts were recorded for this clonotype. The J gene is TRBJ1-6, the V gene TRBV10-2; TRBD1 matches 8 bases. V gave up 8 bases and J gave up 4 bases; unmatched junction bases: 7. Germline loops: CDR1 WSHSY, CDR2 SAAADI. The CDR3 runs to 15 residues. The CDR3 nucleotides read TGCGCCAGCGGATTAGGGACAGGATATAATTCACCCCTCCACTTT. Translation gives CASGLGTGYNSPLHF.

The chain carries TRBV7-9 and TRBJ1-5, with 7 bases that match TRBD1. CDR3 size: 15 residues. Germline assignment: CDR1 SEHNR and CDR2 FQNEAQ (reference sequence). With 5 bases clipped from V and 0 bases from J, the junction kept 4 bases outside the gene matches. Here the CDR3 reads CASSPGQDSNQPQHF. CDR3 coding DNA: TGTGCCAGCAGCCCCGGACAGGATAGCAATCAGCCCCAGCATTTT.

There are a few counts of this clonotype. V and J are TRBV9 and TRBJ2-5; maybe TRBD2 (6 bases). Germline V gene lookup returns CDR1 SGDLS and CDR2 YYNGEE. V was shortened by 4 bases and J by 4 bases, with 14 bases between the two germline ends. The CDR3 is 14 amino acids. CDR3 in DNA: TGTGCCAGCAGCCCCCGTGGGACTGGAGAGACCCAGTACTTC. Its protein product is CASSPRGTGETQYF.

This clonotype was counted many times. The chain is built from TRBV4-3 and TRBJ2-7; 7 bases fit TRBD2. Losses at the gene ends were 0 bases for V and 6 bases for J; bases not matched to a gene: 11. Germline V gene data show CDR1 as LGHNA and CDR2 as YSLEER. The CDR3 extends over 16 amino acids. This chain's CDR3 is CASSQEAPGGPAEQYF. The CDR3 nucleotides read TGCGCCAGCAGCCAAGAAGCTCCGGGAGGTCCGGCCGAGCAGTACTTC.

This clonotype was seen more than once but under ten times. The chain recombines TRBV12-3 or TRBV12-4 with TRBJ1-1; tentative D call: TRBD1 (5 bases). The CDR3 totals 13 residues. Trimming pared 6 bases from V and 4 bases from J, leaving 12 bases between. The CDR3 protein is CASSLQGSTEAFF. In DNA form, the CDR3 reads TGTGCCAGCAGCCTTCAGGGAAGCACTGAAGCTTTCTTT.

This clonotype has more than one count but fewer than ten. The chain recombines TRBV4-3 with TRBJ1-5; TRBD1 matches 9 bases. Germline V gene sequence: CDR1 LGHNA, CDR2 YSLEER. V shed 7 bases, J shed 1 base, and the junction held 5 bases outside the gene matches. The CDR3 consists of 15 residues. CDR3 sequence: CASKPDRGSNQPQHF. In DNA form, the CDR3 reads TGCGCCAGCAAACCGGACAGGGGCAGCAATCAGCCCCAGCATTTT.

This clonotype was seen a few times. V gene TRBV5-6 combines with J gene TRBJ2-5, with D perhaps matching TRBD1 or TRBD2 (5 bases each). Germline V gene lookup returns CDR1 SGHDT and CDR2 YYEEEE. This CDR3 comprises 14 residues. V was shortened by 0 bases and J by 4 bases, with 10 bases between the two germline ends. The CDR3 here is CASSLGDGLETQYF. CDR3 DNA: TGTGCCAGCAGCTTGGGGGACGGATTAGAGACCCAGTACTTC.

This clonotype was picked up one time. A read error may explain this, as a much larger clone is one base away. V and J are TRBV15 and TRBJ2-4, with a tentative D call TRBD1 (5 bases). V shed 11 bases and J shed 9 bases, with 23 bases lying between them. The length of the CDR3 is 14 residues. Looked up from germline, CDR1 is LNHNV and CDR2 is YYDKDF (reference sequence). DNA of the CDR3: TGTGCCTCCCACGGCGGACATGTGGATTCCATTCAGTACTTC. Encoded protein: CASHGGHVDSIQYF.

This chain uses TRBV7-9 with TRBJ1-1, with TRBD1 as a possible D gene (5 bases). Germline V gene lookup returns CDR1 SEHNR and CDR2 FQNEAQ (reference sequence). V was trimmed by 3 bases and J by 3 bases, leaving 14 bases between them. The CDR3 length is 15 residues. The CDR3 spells CASSFPGLRDTEAFF. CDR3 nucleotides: TGTGCCAGCAGCTTCCCGGGACTTAGAGACACTGAAGCTTTCTTT.

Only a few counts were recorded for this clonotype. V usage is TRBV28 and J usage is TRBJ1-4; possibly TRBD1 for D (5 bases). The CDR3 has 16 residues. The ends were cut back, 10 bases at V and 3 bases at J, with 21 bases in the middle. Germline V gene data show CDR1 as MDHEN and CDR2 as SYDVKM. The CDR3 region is CATSTSRGSANEKLFF. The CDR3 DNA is TGTGCCACCTCTACATCTCGGGGCTCGGCTAATGAAAAACTGTTTTTT.

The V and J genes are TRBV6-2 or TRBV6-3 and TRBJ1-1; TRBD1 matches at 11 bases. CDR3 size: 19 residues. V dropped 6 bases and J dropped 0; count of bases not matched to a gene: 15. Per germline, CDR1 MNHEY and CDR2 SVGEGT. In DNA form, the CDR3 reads TGTGCCAGCAGATACCGGACAGGGGGCCCGCTCCCCATGAACACTGAAGCTTTCTTT. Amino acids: CASRYRTGGPLPMNTEAFF.

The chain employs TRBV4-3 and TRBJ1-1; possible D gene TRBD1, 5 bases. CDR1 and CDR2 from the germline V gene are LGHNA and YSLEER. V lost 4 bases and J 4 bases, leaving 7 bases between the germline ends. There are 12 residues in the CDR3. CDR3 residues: CASSLDSTEAFF. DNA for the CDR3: TGCGCCAGCAGCCTTGACAGCACTGAAGCTTTCTTT.

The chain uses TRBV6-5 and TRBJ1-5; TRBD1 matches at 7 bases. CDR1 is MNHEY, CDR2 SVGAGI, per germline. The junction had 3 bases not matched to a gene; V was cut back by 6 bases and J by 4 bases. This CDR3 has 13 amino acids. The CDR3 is CASRDRANQPQHF. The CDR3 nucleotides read TGTGCCAGCAGAGACAGGGCTAATCAGCCCCAGCATTTT.